Presented here are 8 T cell receptor beta chains from one specimen sequenced in a study of blood T cell repertoires in COVID-19. Sequencing was performed with immunoSEQ multiplex PCR; in TCRdb, only in-frame clones are kept and a portion is missing. The sample has approximately 270,000 clones, around 90% seen once. Sequences were obtained from peripheral blood. These receptors were collected from a man aged 50 or older with acute or convalescent COVID-19.

The V call is TRBV2, the J call TRBJ2-7, with D possibly TRBD2 on 7 matching bases. Germline V lookup: CDR1 SNHLY, CDR2 FYNNEI. This CDR3 spans 14 amino acids. V lost 6 bases and J lost 5, with 17 bases in between. CDR3 DNA sequence: TGTGCCAGCAGCCAGGAGGGCGGGGGCGACGAGCAGTACTTC. It codes for CASSQEGGGDEQYF.

The chain has TRBV30 and TRBJ2-1; TRBD2 matches at 9 bases. With 4 bases clipped from V and 3 bases from J, the junction kept 4 bases outside the gene matches. Germline loops: CDR1 GTSNPN, CDR2 SVGIG (reference sequence). The CDR3 covers 14 residues. The CDR3 region is CAWNLAGNYNEQFF. CDR3 nucleotide sequence: TGTGCCTGGAACCTAGCGGGGAACTACAATGAGCAGTTCTTC.

The V call is TRBV19, the J call TRBJ1-3; D perhaps matches TRBD1 (5 bases). V was cut by 10 bases and J by 0 bases, with 16 bases left in between. Looked up from germline, CDR1 is LNHDA and CDR2 is SQIVND (reference sequence). This CDR3 has 15 amino acids. The DNA of the CDR3 is TGTGCCACCCGGGTAGACAGACTCTCTGGAAACACCATATATTTT. It encodes CATRVDRLSGNTIYF.

The table lists this clone with a count of one. The chain has TRBV19 and TRBJ2-3; TRBD1 is a possible D gene (6 bases). The CDR3 sequence is 14 residues long. CDR1 LNHDA and CDR2 SQIVND come from the germline V gene (reference sequence). Trimming removed 5 bases from V and 11 bases from J, with 20 bases in between. CDR3 protein: CASSPGHLTGLQYF. In DNA, the CDR3 is TGTGCCAGTAGTCCGGGACACCTAACCGGGTTGCAGTATTTT.

This clone showed up just a few times. The chain recombines TRBV10-2 with TRBJ2-7; 7 bases align to TRBD1. V shed 7 bases and J 0 bases; nucleotides not matched to a gene: 3. The length of the CDR3 is 13 residues. The germline V gene encodes CDR1 WSHSY and CDR2 SAAADI. The CDR3: CASNRGFSYEQYF. CDR3 sequence (DNA): TGCGCCAGCAACAGGGGCTTCTCCTACGAGCAGTACTTC.

V usage is TRBV7-9 and J usage is TRBJ1-2; the D gene is possibly TRBD1 (6 bases). Germline-derived CDR1 and CDR2 are SEHNR and FQNEAQ (reference sequence). V was cut by 7 bases and J by 7 bases, with 16 bases left in between. The CDR3 contains 13 residues. The CDR3 loop is CASTQGGRVGYTF. CDR3 coding DNA: TGTGCCAGCACCCAAGGGGGGCGAGTTGGCTACACCTTC.

Regarding this clone: This sample includes further DNA sequences coding for the same CDR3. This chain connects TRBV5-6 to TRBJ2-2, with D maybe TRBD2 (6 bases). The CDR3 totals 14 residues. V lost 4 bases to trimming and J lost 1 base, with 8 bases between them. CDR1 is SGHDT, CDR2 YYEEEE, per germline. The CDR3 sequence: CASSPGGNTGELFF. CDR3 DNA: TGTGCCAGCAGCCCCGGGGGGAACACCGGGGAGCTGTTTTTT.

V is TRBV10-3 and J is TRBJ2-2, with D possibly TRBD1 on 6 matching bases. V shed 9 bases and J shed 4 bases, with 12 bases lying between them. The CDR3 is 13 amino acids. Germline V lookup: CDR1 ENHRY, CDR2 SYGVKD. For the CDR3, the DNA is TGTGCCATAACAGGGCGAACCACCGGGGAGCTGTTTTTT. It translates to CAITGRTTGELFF.